This is a list of T cell receptor beta chains from one sample in a study of regulatory T cells in long-lasting Graves disease. TCRdb independently ran MiXCR on the multiplex PCR reads; one entry per CDR3 protein. The table shows around 400,000 distinct CDR3 sequences, with roughly 12% occurring only once. These data are also associated with another study on T cells in Graves' hyperthyroidism and ophthalmopathy.

Source: peripheral blood mononuclear cells (PBMCs), taken at new diagnosis, from a patient treated with antithyroid drugs. These receptors were collected from a woman in her late teens or twenties with Graves disease. The CDR3 runs from the conserved cysteine through the conserved F or W. The D gene is left open where the match is weak. Size values are once, few and many counts, or a class for expanded clones, and some rows have none.

J gene	clone size	CDR3 length	V gene	D gene	CDR3 protein	CDR3 DNA
TRBJ2-3	many	12	TRBV20-1	.	CSLYRGTDTQYF	TGCAGTTTGTACCGGGGCACAGATACGCAGTATTTT
TRBJ1-1	many	15	TRBV11-3	TRBD1	CASSKPGQGATEAFF	TGTGCCAGCAGCAAGCCGGGACAGGGGGCCACTGAAGCTTTCTTT
TRBJ1-4	many	15	TRBV11-2	.	CASSYFLRRNEKLFF	TGTGCCAGCAGCTATTTCCTGCGCCGGAATGAAAAACTGTTTTTT
TRBJ1-1	.	15	TRBV6-4	.	CASSPREHMNTEAFF	TGTGCCAGCAGTCCCCGGGAGCACATGAACACTGAAGCTTTCTTT
TRBJ1-1	many	15	TRBV10-3	TRBD1	CAISRETGMNTEAFF	TGTGCCATCAGTAGGGAGACAGGGATGAACACTGAAGCTTTCTTT
TRBJ2-7	few	17	TRBV20-1	TRBD2	CSARDGEASGSSYEQYF	TGCAGTGCTAGAGATGGGGAGGCTAGCGGGAGTTCCTACGAGCAGTACTTC
TRBJ2-5	many	13	TRBV11-3	.	CASSSGPGETQYF	TGTGCCAGCAGCTCCGGTCCCGGGGAGACCCAGTACTTC
TRBJ1-1	.	15	TRBV7-6	TRBD1	CARRTEDRANTEAFF	TGTGCCCGGAGGACGGAAGACAGGGCAAACACTGAAGCTTTCTTT
TRBJ1-1	.	15	TRBV4-1	.	CAGSQQPGTNTETFF	TGCGCCGGCAGCCAACAACCCGGGACAAACACTGAAACTTTCTTT
TRBJ1-5	few	16	TRBV4-2	.	CASSQDDRRSNQPQHF	TGTGCCAGCAGCCAAGATGACCGGCGGAGCAATCAGCCCCAGCATTTT
TRBJ2-2	few	13	TRBV19	.	CASIPRDTGELFF	TGTGCCAGTATCCCACGAGACACCGGGGAGCTGTTTTTT
TRBJ1-2	many	14	TRBV6-1	.	CASTDDPGNAGYTF	TGTGCCAGCACCGATGACCCGGGGAACGCTGGCTACACCTTC
TRBJ2-5	many	14	TRBV2	TRBD1	CASRTGQGQETQYF	TGTGCCAGCAGGACTGGACAGGGCCAAGAGACCCAGTACTTC
TRBJ2-2	many	13	TRBV6-1	.	CASNNRDTGELFF	TGTGCCAGCAACAACAGGGACACCGGGGAGCTGTTTTTT
TRBJ1-1	many	15	TRBV7-3	.	CASSLVRAANTEAFF	TGTGCCAGCAGCTTAGTCAGGGCCGCGAATACTGAAGCTTTCTTT
TRBJ1-2	.	15	TRBV30	.	CAWSLPIRRGYGYTF	TGTGCCTGGAGTCTCCCGATTCGACGGGGATATGGCTACACCTTC
TRBJ2-6	many	22	TRBV10-3	TRBD2	CAISERLAATSNLDSGANVLTF	TGTGCCATCAGTGAGAGACTAGCGGCGACTTCGAACTTGGACTCTGGGGCCAACGTCCTGACTTTC
TRBJ1-6	many	17	TRBV20-1	.	CSARYGRGSSYNSPLHF	TGCAGTGCTAGATATGGGCGAGGGAGCTCCTATAATTCACCCCTCCACTTT
TRBJ2-1	many	17	TRBV7-8	.	CASSFRRGQSSYNEQFF	TGTGCCAGCAGCTTCCGTAGAGGTCAGAGCTCCTACAATGAGCAGTTCTTC
TRBJ2-3	many	15	TRBV20-1	TRBD2	CSAHEASGNTDTQYF	TGCAGTGCTCACGAGGCTAGCGGTAACACAGATACGCAGTATTTT
TRBJ2-3	many	16	TRBV4-1	TRBD1	CASSPRDRGNTDTQYF	TGCGCCAGCAGCCCCCGGGACAGGGGCAACACAGATACGCAGTATTTT
TRBJ1-2	many	13	TRBV24-1	.	CATSPTADYGYTF	TGTGCCACCAGTCCGACAGCAGACTATGGCTACACCTTC
TRBJ2-1	few	13	TRBV28	TRBD2	CASSLRTSGEQFF	TGTGCCAGCAGTTTAAGGACTAGTGGTGAGCAGTTCTTC
TRBJ2-1	few	13	TRBV29-1	TRBD2	CSASGRSYNEQFF	TGCAGCGCCAGCGGGAGGTCCTACAATGAGCAGTTCTTC
TRBJ2-7	.	15	TRBV7-2	.	CASSSQAASSYEQYF	TGTGCCAGCAGCTCCCAAGCGGCCAGCTCCTACGAGCAGTACTTC
TRBJ2-3	many	12	TRBV20-1	.	CSASGQRDTQYF	TGCAGTGCTAGTGGGCAGAGGGATACGCAGTATTTT
TRBJ2-7	few	15	TRBV2	.	CASGGPGDPVREQYF	TGTGCCAGCGGTGGTCCGGGGGACCCGGTTCGAGAGCAGTACTTC
TRBJ2-5	many	15	TRBV10-3	TRBD2	CAIGGLAGTQETQYF	TGTGCCATCGGGGGACTAGCGGGGACCCAAGAGACCCAGTACTTC
TRBJ2-6	many	14	TRBV28	.	CASHRGFGANVLTF	TGTGCCAGCCATAGGGGGTTTGGGGCCAACGTCCTGACTTTC
TRBJ2-5	few	17	TRBV2	TRBD2	CASSGRLAGAWQETQYF	TGTGCCAGCAGTGGTCGACTAGCGGGAGCTTGGCAAGAGACCCAGTACTTC
TRBJ1-2	few	14	TRBV5-1	TRBD1	CASSEVTGVRGYTF	TGCGCCAGCAGCGAAGTGACAGGGGTGCGTGGCTACACCTTC
TRBJ2-3	few	18	TRBV5-1	TRBD2	CASSLAVAGPSSTDTQYF	TGCGCCAGCAGCTTGGCGGTAGCGGGGCCATCTAGCACAGATACGCAGTATTTT
TRBJ1-5	many	13	TRBV2	.	CASSELGAQPQHF	TGTGCCAGCAGTGAATTAGGAGCACAGCCCCAGCATTTT
TRBJ1-1	many	15	TRBV15	.	CATSRSPQLNTEAFF	TGTGCCACCAGCAGATCGCCCCAGCTGAACACTGAAGCTTTCTTT
TRBJ2-1	many	15	TRBV6-1	TRBD2	CASSGGRGGLYEQFF	TGTGCCAGCAGTGGCGGTCGGGGGGGCCTCTATGAGCAGTTCTTC
TRBJ1-2	many	15	TRBV4-2	.	CACSPLILSGYGYTF	TGTGCCTGTTCACCGCTGATTTTGTCTGGCTATGGCTACACCTTC
TRBJ2-5	many	15	TRBV11-2	.	CASSSWGGTDGTQYF	TGTGCCAGCAGCTCCTGGGGGGGGACAGACGGGACCCAGTACTTC
TRBJ2-3	many	15	TRBV7-2	.	CASTKLGGGTDTQYF	TGTGCCAGCACCAAACTCGGGGGTGGGACAGATACGCAGTATTTT
TRBJ2-1	.	17	TRBV7-2	.	CASSSSPVGEAYNEQFF	TGTGCCAGCAGCTCCAGCCCTGTGGGGGAAGCCTACAATGAGCAGTTCTTC
TRBJ2-7	many	14	TRBV20-1	.	CSADTRLGFYEQYF	TGCAGTGCTGACACTAGGTTGGGGTTTTACGAGCAGTACTTC
TRBJ2-1	many	16	TRBV7-2	TRBD2	CASSYLGTSANNEQFF	TGTGCCAGCAGTTACCTCGGGACTAGCGCGAACAATGAGCAGTTCTTC
TRBJ2-5	many	16	TRBV2	TRBD2	CASSVASGSVGETQYF	TGTGCCAGCAGTGTCGCTAGCGGCTCGGTGGGCGAGACCCAGTACTTC
TRBJ2-1	many	16	TRBV6-5	.	CASSYSGGGSYNEQFF	TGTGCCAGCAGTTACTCTGGCGGAGGCTCCTACAATGAGCAGTTCTTC
TRBJ2-3	many	15	TRBV7-9	.	CASSSGDFSTDTQYF	TGTGCCAGCAGCTCTGGGGACTTTAGCACAGATACGCAGTATTTT
TRBJ1-5	many	16	TRBV6-2/TRBV6-3	.	CASNPAGDPSNQPQHF	TGTGCCAGCAACCCAGCAGGGGATCCTAGCAATCAGCCCCAGCATTTT